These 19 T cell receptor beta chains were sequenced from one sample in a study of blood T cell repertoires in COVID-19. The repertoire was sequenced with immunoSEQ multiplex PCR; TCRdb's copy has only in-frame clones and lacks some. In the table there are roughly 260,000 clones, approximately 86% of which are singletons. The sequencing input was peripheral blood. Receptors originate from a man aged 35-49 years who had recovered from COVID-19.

The DNA for the CDR3 is TGTGCCAGCAGCTCGGGGACAGGACAGCCCCAGCATTTT. This gives the protein CASSSGTGQPQHF. The J gene is TRBJ1-5, the V gene TRBV7-3; 8 bases agree with TRBD1. V shed 4 bases, J shed 7 bases, and the junction held 3 bases outside the gene matches. In germline, CDR1 is SGHTA, CDR2 FQGTGA. The CDR3 is made up of 13 amino acids.

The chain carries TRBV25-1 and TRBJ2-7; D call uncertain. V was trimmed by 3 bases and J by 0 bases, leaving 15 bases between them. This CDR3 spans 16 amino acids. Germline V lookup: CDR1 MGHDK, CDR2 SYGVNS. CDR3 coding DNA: TGTGCCAGCAGTGACCTCTCCGGAACAGCCTCCTACGAGCAGTACTTC. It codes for CASSDLSGTASYEQYF.

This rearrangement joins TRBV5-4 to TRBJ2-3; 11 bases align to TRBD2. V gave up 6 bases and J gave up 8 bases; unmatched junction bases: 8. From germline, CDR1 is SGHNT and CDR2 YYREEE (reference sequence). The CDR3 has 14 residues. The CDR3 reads CASKALAGGGTQYF. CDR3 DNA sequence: TGTGCCAGCAAGGCTCTAGCGGGGGGTGGTACGCAGTATTTT. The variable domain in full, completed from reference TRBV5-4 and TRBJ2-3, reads ETGVTQSPTHLIKTRGQQVTLRCSSQSGHNTVSWYQQALGQGPQFIFQYYREEENGRGNFPPRFSGLQFPNYSSELNVNALELDDSALYLCASKALAGGGTQYFGPGTRLTVL.

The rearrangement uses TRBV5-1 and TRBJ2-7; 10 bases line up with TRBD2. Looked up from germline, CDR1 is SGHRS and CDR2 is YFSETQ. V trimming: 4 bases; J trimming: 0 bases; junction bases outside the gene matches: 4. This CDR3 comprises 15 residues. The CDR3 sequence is CASSGLAASSYEQYF. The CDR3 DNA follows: TGCGCCAGCAGCGGACTAGCGGCTTCCTCCTACGAGCAGTACTTC.

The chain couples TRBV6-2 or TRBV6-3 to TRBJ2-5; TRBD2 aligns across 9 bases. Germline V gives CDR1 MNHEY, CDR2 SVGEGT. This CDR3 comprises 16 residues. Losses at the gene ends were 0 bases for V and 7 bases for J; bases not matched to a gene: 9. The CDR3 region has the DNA TGTGCCAGCAGTTACTCGACTACGCGGGAGGGGGCGACCCAGTACTTC. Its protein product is CASSYSTTREGATQYF.

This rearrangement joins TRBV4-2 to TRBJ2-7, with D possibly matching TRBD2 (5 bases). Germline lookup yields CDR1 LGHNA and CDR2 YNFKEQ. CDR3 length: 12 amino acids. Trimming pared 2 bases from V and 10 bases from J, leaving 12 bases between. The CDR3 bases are TGTGCCAGCAGCCAAAGTCCCGAGGGTCAGTACTTC. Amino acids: CASSQSPEGQYF.

The CDR3 DNA is TGTGCCACCGCCGCACAGGGGGGCGGCACAGATACGCAGTATTTT. Translation gives CATAAQGGGTDTQYF. The chain recombines TRBV6-5 with TRBJ2-3; 8 bases match TRBD1. The length of the CDR3 is 15 residues. Losses at the gene ends were 10 bases for V and 1 base for J; bases not matched to a gene: 10. Germline V gene lookup returns CDR1 MNHEY and CDR2 SVGAGI.

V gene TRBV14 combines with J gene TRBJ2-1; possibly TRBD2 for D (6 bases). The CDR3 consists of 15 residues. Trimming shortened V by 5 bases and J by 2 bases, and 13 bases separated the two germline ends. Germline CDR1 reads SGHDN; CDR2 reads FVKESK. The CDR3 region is CASSDRLGTYNEQFF. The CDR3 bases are TGTGCCAGCAGCGATCGACTAGGAACCTACAATGAGCAGTTCTTC. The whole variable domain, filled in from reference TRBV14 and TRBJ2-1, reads EAGVTQFPSHSVIEKGQTVTLRCDPISGHDNLYWYRRVMGKEIKFLLHFVKESKQDESGMPNNRFLAERTGGTYSTLKVQPAELEDSGVYFCASSDRLGTYNEQFFGPGTRLTVL.

CDR3 sequence: CASSPGGTEAFF. CDR3 nucleotides: TGTGCCAGCAGTCCCGGGGGGACTGAAGCTTTCTTT. The chain combines TRBV7-6 with TRBJ1-1, with a weak D call TRBD1 (5 bases). The CDR3 has 12 residues. V gave up 6 bases and J gave up 5 bases, with 10 bases separating them. CDR1 and CDR2 (germline): SGHVS, FNYEAQ.

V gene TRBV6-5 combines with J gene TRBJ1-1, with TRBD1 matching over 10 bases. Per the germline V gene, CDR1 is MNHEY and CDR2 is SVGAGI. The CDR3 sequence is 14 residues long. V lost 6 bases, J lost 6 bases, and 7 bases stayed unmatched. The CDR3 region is CASRRDRGGPEAFF. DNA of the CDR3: TGTGCCAGCAGGAGGGACAGGGGAGGGCCTGAAGCTTTCTTT.

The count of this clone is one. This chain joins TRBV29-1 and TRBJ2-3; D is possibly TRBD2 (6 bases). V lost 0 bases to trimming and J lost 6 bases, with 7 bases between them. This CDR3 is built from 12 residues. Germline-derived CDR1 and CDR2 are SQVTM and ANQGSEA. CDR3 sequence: CSVEDRGDTQYF. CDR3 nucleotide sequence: TGCAGCGTTGAAGATCGGGGGGATACGCAGTATTTT.

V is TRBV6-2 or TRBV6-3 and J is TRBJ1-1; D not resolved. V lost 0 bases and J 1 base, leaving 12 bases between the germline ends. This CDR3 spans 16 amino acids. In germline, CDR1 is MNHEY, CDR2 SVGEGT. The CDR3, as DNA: TGTGCCAGCAGTTACTCCAGTGCATCTGGGAACACTGAAGCTTTCTTT. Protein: CASSYSSASGNTEAFF.

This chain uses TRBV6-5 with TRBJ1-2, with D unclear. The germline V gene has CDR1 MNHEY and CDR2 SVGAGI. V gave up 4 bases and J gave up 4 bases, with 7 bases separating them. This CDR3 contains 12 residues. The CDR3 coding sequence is TGTGCCAGCAGTTTCAGTACCTATGGCTACACCTTC. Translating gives CASSFSTYGYTF.

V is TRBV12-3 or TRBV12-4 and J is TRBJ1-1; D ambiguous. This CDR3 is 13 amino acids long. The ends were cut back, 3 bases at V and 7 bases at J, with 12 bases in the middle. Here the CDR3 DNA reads TGTGCCAGCAGTTTCCGGGGAGGTGATGAAGCTTTCTTT. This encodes CASSFRGGDEAFF.

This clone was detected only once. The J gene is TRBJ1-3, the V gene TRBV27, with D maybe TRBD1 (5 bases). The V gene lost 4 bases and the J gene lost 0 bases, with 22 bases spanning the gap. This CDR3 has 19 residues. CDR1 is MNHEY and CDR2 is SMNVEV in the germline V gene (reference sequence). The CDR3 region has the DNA TGTGCCAGCAGTTGGTACGCGGACAAAAAGGGGCCCTCTGGAAACACCATATATTTT. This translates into CASSWYADKKGPSGNTIYF.

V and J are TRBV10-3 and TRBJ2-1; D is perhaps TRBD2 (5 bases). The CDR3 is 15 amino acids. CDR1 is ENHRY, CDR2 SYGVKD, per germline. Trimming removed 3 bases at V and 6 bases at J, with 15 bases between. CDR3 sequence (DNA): TGTGCCATCAGTGACAATCGGCTAGCCGCCAATGAGCAGTTCTTC. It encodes CAISDNRLAANEQFF.

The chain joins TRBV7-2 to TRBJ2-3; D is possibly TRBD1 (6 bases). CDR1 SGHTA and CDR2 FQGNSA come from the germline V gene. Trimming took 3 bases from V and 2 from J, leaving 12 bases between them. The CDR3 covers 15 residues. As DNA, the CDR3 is TGTGCCAGCAGCTTTGGCTGGGGGCCCACAGATACGCAGTATTTT. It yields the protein CASSFGWGPTDTQYF. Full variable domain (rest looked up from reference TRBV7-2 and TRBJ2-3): GAGVSQSPSNKVTEKGKDVELRCDPISGHTALYWYRQSLGQGLEFLIYFQGNSAPDKSGLPSDRFSAERTGGSVSTLTIQRTQQEDSAVYLCASSFGWGPTDTQYFGPGTRLTVL.

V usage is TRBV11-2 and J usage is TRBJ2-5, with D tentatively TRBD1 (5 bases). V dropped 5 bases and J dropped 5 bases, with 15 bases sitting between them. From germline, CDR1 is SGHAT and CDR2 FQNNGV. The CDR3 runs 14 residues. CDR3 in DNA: TGTGCCAGCAGCCCAGACAGTAGGTCGGAGACCCAGTACTTC. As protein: CASSPDSRSETQYF.

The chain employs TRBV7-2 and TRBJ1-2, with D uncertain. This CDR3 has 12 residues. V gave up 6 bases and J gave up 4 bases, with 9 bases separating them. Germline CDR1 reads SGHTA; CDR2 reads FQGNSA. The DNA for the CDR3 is TGTGCCAGCAGAGAACTCTCCTATGGCTACACCTTC. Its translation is CASRELSYGYTF.